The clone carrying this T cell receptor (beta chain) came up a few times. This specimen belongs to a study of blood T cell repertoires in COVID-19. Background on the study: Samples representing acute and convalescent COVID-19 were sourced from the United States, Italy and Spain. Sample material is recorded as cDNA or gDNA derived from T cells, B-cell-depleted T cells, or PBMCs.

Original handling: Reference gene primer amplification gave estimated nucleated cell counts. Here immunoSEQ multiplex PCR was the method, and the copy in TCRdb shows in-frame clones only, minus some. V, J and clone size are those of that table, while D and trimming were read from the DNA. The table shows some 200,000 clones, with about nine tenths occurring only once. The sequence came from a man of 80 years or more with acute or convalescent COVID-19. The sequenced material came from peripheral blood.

The CDR3 DNA follows: TGTGCCAGCAGCTTATTAGCGGGAAACGTCTACAATGAGCAGTTCTTC. It translates to CASSLLAGNVYNEQFF. V usage is TRBV7-2 and J usage is TRBJ2-1, with TRBD2 identical over 8 bases. After removal of 2 bases from V and 3 bases from J, the junction contained 6 bases not matched to a gene. Looked up from germline, CDR1 is SGHTA and CDR2 is FQGNSA. This CDR3 has 16 residues.